The clone carrying this T cell receptor beta chain was seen more than once but under ten times. This record comes from a study of identical twins' blood T cells. Study context: Roughly 50 million reads covered about 6 alpha-chain and about 6 beta-chain libraries.

Trimming took 5 bases from V and 1 from J, leaving 11 bases between them. Germline CDR1 is LNHDA and CDR2 is SQIVND (reference sequence). The CDR3 is made up of 14 amino acids. TCR cDNA libraries were made from RNA using a previously described, modified protocol. TCRdb used MiXCR to reprocess the 5' RACE reads, holding one entry per CDR3 protein. Found here are hundreds of thousands of distinct CDR3 sequences, about 28% of them singletons; the top ten hold approximately 6.6%. Material for sequencing was PBMCs. The chain joins TRBV19 to TRBJ1-1; the D gene is possibly TRBD1 (6 bases). This receptor was taken from a woman aged 18 to 50 in good health. This chain's CDR3 is CASSPDRWNTEAFF. The CDR3 DNA sequence: TGTGCCAGTAGTCCAGACAGGTGGAACACTGAAGCTTTCTTT.